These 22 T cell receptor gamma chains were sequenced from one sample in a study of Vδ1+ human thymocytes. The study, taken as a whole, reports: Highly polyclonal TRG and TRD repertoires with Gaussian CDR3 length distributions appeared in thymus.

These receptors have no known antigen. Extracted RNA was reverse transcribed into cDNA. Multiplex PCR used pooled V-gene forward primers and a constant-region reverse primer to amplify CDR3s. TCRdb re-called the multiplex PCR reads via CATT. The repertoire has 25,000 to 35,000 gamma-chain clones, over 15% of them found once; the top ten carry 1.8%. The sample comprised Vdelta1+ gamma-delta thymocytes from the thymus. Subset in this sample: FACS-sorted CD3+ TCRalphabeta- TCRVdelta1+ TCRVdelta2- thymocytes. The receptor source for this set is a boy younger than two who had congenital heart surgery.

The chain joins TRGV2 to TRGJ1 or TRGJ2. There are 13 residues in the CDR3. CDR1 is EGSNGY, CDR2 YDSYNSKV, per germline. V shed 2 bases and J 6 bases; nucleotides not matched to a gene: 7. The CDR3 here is CATWDARGYKKLF. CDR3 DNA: TGTGCCACCTGGGACGCCCGGGGTTATAAGAAACTCTTT.

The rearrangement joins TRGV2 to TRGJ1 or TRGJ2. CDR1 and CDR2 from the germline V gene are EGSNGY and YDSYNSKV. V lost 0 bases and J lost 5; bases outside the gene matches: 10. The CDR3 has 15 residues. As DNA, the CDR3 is TGTGCCACCTGGGACGGGCGAATTAGGAATTATAAGAAACTCTTT. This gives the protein CATWDGRIRNYKKLF.

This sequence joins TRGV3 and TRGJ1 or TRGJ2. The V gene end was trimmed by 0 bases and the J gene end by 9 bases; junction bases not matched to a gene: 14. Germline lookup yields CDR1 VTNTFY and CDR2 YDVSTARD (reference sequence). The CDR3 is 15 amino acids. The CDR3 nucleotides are TGTGCCACCTGGGACAGGCCGACGCACAGCGTTAAGAAACTCTTT. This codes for CATWDRPTHSVKKLF.

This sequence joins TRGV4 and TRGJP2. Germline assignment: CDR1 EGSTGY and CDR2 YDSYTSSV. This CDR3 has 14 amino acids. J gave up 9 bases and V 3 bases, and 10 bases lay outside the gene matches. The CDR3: CATWDLEMNWIKTF. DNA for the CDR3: TGTGCCACCTGGGATTTAGAGATGAATTGGATCAAGACGTTT.

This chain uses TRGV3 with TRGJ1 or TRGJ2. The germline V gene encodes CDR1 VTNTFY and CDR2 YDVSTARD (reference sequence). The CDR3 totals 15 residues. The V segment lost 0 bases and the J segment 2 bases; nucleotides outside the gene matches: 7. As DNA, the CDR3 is TGTGCCACCTGGGACAGGCGAAGTTATTATTATAAGAAACTCTTT. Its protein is CATWDRRSYYYKKLF.

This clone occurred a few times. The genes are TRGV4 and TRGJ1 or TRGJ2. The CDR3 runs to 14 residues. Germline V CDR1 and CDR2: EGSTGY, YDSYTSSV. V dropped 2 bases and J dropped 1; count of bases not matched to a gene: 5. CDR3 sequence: CATWDAHNYYKKLF. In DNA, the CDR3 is TGTGCCACCTGGGATGCCCACAATTATTATAAGAAACTCTTT.

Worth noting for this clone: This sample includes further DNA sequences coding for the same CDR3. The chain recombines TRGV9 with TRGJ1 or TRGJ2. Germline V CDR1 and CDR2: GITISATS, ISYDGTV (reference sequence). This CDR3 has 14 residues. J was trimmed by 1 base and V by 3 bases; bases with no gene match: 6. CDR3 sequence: CALWEPLNYYKKLF. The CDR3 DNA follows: TGTGCCTTGTGGGAGCCTCTAAATTATTATAAGAAACTCTTT.

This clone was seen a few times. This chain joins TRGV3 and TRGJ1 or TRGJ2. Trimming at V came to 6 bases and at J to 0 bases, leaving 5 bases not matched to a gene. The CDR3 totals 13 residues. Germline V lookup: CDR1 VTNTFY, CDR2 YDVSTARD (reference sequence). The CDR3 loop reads CATWTRNYYKKLF. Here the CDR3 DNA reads TGTGCCACCTGGACCAGGAATTATTATAAGAAACTCTTT.

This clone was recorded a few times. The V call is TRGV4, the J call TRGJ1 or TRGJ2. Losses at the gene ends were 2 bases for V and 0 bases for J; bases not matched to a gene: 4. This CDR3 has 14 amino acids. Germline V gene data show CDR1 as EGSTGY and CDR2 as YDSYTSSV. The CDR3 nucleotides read TGTGCCACCTGGGATGACATGAATTATTATAAGAAACTCTTT. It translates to CATWDDMNYYKKLF.

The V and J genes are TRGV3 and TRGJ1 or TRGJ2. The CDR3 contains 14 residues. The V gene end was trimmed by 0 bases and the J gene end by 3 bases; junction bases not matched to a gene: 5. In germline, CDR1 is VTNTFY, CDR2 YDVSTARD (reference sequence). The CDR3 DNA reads TGTGCCACCTGGGACAGGCTCGCTTATTATAAGAAACTCTTT. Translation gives CATWDRLAYYKKLF.

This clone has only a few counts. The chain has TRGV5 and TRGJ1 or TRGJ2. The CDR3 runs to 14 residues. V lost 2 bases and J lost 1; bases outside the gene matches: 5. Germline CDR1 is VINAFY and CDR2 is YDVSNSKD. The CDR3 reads CATWDKINYYKKLF. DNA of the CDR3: TGTGCCACCTGGGACAAGATCAATTATTATAAGAAACTCTTT.

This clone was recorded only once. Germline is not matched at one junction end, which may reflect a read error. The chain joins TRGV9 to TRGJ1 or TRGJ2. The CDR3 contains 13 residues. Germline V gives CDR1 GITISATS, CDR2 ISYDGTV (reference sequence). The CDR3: CTLWEVLSPKKLF. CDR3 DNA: TGTACCTTGTGGGAGGTGCTCAGTCCCAAGAAACTCTTT.

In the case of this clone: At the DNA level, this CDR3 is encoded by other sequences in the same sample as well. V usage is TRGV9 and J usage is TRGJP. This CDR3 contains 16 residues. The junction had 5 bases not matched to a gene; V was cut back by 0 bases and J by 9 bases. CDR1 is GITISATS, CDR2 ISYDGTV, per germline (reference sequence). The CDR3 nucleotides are TGTGCCTTGTGGGAGGTGCGAAGGTTGGGCAAAAAAATCAAGGTATTT. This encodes CALWEVRRLGKKIKVF.

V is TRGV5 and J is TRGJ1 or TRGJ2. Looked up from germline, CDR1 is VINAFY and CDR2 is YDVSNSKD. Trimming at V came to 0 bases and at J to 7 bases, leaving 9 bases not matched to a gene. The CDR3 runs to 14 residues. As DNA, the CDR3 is TGTGCCACCTGGGACAGGCTGGTTGGATATAAGAAACTCTTT. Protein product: CATWDRLVGYKKLF.

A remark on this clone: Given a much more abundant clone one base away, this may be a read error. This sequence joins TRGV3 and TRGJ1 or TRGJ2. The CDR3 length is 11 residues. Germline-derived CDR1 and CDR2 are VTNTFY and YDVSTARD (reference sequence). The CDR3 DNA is TGTGCCACCTGGGGCAGGCATAAGAAACTCTTT. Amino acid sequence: CATWGRHKKLF.

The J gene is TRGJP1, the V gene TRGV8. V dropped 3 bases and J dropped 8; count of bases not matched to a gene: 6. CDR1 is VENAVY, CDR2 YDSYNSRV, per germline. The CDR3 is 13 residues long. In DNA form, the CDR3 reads TGTGCCACCTGGGATGAGCTAGGTTGGTTCAAGATATTT. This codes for CATWDELGWFKIF.

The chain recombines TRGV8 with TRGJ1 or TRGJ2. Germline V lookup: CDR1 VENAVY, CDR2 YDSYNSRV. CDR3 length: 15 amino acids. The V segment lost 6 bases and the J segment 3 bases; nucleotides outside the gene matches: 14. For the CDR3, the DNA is TGTGCCACCTGGACCACCTTGGGACCTTATTATAAGAAACTCTTT. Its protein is CATWTTLGPYYKKLF.

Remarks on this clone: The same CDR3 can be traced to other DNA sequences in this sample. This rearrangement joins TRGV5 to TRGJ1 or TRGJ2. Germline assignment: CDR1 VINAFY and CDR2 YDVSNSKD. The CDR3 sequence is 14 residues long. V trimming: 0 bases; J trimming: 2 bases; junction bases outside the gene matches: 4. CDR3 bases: TGTGCCACCTGGGACAGGCCAGATTATTATAAGAAACTCTTT. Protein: CATWDRPDYYKKLF.

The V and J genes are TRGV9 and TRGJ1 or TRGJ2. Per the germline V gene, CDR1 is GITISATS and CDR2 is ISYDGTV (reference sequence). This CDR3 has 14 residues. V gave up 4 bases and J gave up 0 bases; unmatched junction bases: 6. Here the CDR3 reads CALWDASNYYKKLF. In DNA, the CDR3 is TGTGCCTTGTGGGACGCGTCGAATTATTATAAGAAACTCTTT.

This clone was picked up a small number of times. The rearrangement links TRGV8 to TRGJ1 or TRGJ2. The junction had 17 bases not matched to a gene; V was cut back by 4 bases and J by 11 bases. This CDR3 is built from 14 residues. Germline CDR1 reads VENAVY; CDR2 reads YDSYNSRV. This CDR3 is CATWDGYLGLEKLF. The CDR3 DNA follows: TGTGCCACCTGGGACGGGTACCTCGGGCTAGAGAAACTCTTT.

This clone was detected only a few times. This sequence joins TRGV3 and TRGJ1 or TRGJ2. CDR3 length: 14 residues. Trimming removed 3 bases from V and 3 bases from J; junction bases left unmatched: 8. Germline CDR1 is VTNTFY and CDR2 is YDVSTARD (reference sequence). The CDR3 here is CATWDDRPYYKKLF. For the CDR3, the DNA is TGTGCCACCTGGGACGATCGACCTTATTATAAGAAACTCTTT.

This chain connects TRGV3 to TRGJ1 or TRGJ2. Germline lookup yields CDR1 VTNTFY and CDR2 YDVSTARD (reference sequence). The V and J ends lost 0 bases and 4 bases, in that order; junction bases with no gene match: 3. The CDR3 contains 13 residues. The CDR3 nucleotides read TGTGCCACCTGGGACAGGGAGTATTATAAGAAACTCTTT. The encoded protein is CATWDREYYKKLF.